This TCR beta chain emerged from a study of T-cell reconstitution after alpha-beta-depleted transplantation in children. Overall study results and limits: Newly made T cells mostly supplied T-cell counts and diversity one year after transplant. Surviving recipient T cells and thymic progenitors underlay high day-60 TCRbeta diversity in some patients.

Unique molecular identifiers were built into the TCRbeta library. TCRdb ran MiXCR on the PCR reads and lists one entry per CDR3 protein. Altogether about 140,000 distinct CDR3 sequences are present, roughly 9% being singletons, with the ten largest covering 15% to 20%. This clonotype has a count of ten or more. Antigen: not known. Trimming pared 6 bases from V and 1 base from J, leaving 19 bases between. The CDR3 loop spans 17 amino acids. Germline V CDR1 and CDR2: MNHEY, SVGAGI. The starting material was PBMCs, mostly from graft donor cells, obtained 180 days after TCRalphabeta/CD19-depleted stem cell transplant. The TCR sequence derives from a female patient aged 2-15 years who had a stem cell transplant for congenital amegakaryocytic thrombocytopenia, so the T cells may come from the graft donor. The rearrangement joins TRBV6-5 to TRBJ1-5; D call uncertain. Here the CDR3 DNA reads TGTGCCAGCAGACCCGGGCCTAGGGAAGGGAGCAATCAGCCCCAGCATTTT. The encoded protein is CASRPGPREGSNQPQHF.